This record concerns one T cell receptor beta chain sequence. The antigen is unknown. J lost 5 bases, V lost 0 bases, and 4 bases had no gene match. The CDR3 length is 14 residues. In germline, CDR1 is SGHNT, CDR2 YYREEE (reference sequence). These data come from a study of OX40 agonist ivuxolimab in advanced cancers. Study-level background: Averaging roughly 60 years in age, with a range of roughly 20 to 90, the cohort was about 85% male. Study outcomes and limitations: In the 0.1 to 3.0 mg/kg range, CD4+ and CD8+ blood T cells had expanded clonally by week 6. Antigens targeted by the expanded peripheral T cells were not determined.

Measured with immunoSEQ multiplex PCR; TCRdb has only the in-frame clones, and not every one. Of approximately 64,000 clones listed, more than 80% were seen once; the top ten hold more than 2.5%. This clonotype was obtained from an adult with an advanced solid tumor such as melanoma, head and neck, liver or kidney cancer. The J gene is TRBJ2-5, the V gene TRBV5-4, with 7 bases identical to TRBD2. Source: CD4+ or CD8+ T cells sorted from blood, taken in a trial of the OX40 agonist ivuxolimab. DNA of the CDR3: TGTGCCAGCAGCTTGGCAAGGGAGGGGGAGACCCAGTACTTC. This translates into CASSLAREGETQYF.